A single sample is the source of the 7 T cell receptor beta chains below, sequenced in a study of tumor-infiltrating lymphocytes in primary liver carcinoma. Using a constant-region primer together with ProtoScript II reverse transcriptase, TCR beta cDNA was made from about 500 ng of total RNA. Three nested multiplex PCR rounds, a slightly modified ARM-PCR, produced the libraries for TCR beta. TRBV1-TRBV30 forward primers and a C-beta reverse primer were used in the first two PCR rounds, which each ran for approximately 10 cycles. TCRdb independently ran MiXCR on the multiplex PCR reads; one entry per CDR3 protein. This table has about 74,000 distinct CDR3 sequences, over 60% appearing once. The tissue used was unsorted bulk material of roughly 17-33 mg. RNA and DNA were co-extracted from it with the AllPrep DNA/RNA mini kit. Sequenced material: liver tumor tissue from sampling region 4. Specified subset: tumor region T4, right-lateral pole. These receptors came from a man aged 35 to 55 with primary liver carcinoma and hepatitis B virus infection.

The V gene is TRBV7-9, the J gene TRBJ2-1, with TRBD2 identical over 10 bases. V lost 3 bases to trimming and J lost 7 bases; unmatched junction nucleotides: 9. This CDR3 comprises 16 residues. Germline CDR1 reads SEHNR; CDR2 reads FQNEAQ (reference sequence). CDR3 DNA sequence: TGTGCCAGCAGCTTCCAGCGGGAGGGCCGTGTAAATGAGCAGTTCTTC. It yields the protein CASSFQREGRVNEQFF.

Concerning this clonotype itself: A junction end diverges from the germline sequence, so it may reflect a read error. The CDR3 loop is CASSSRNSIDTQYF. The CDR3 DNA follows: TGTGCCAGCAGCTCTCGGAACAGCATAGATACGCAGTATTTT. The genes are TRBV11-2 and TRBJ2-3, with D unclear. This CDR3 has 14 residues. From germline, CDR1 is SGHAT and CDR2 FQNNGV.

This clonotype was recorded a few times. A much larger clone differs from this one at a single base, so this may be a read error. The chain combines TRBV7-9 with TRBJ2-1; 7 nucleotides line up with TRBD2. After removal of 6 bases from V and 5 bases from J, the junction contained 10 bases not matched to a gene. This CDR3 is 15 amino acids long. CDR1 and CDR2 (germline): SEHNR, FQNEAQ (reference sequence). For the CDR3, the DNA is TGTGCCAGCAGTCTTGGCGGGAGCGCGAACAATGAGCAGTTCTTC. Its protein is CASSLGGSANNEQFF.

In its sample, this clonotype was seen a few times. The V and J genes are TRBV7-8 and TRBJ2-1; TRBD2 matches at 10 bases. Germline V gene data show CDR1 as SGHVS and CDR2 as FQNEAQ. The length of the CDR3 is 15 residues. The CDR3 sequence is CISSPGLADYNEQFF. Here the CDR3 DNA reads TGTATCAGCAGTCCAGGACTAGCGGATTACAATGAGCAGTTCTTC.

As for this clonotype: The missing conserved phenylalanine or tryptophan at the end of this CDR3 makes a read error likely. The CDR3 DNA reads TGTGCCAACAGTTTGCCCGGGACAGGGCTCCGGGGTGAGCAGTTCGTC. This gives the protein CANSLPGTGLRGEQFV. This chain links TRBV12-3 or TRBV12-4 with TRBJ2-1, with 9 bases identical to TRBD1. The CDR3 totals 16 residues.

This clonotype occurred many times. The rearrangement links TRBV11-2 to TRBJ1-2, with D perhaps TRBD1 (6 bases). Per the germline V gene, CDR1 is SGHAT and CDR2 is FQNNGV. V lost 1 base to trimming and J lost 6 bases, with 24 bases between them. The CDR3 covers 18 residues. CDR3 nucleotides: TGTGCCAGCAGCTTAGTAATAATAGGGCGGCAGGGGCCGGATGGCTACACCTTC. Translated, it gives CASSLVIIGRQGPDGYTF.

This sequence joins TRBV28 and TRBJ2-7, with 8 bases identical to TRBD1. Germline assignment: CDR1 MDHEN and CDR2 SYDVKM. Trimming took 7 bases from V and 7 from J; bases not matched to a gene: 15. The CDR3 length is 15 residues. Written as DNA, the CDR3 is TGTGCCAGCAACCCGACAGGGGAACTCGGGAAGGAGCAGTACTTC. This gives the protein CASNPTGELGKEQYF.